The sequence of this T cell receptor beta chain was determined in a study of metastatic and nonmetastatic thyroid tumors. Whole-study findings and limits: Reports indicated that malignant thyroid tumors showed significantly higher TCR beta diversity than benign nodules did, in blood and tumor.

The entire patient cohort was treatment-naive prior to thyroid surgery. The V end lost 0 bases, the J end lost 4 bases, and 9 bases lay between the germline ends. The CDR3 covers 15 residues. Germline values: CDR1 LNHNV, CDR2 YYDKDF (reference sequence). Original data processing: Differences in CDR3 between clinicopathological groups were drawn on to build a classifier intended to discriminate distant-metastatic papillary thyroid cancer patients. TCRdb reprocessed the PCR reads using MiXCR. The V and J calls come from TCRdb's annotation, not from the publication. The sample has 13,000 or so clones, approximately 33% seen once. A note on this clone: Its antigen is not known.

V gene TRBV15 combines with J gene TRBJ2-2; the D is unclear. Sequencing was performed on tumor tissue. This TCR came from a male donor with papillary thyroid cancer or a benign thyroid nodule (not recorded which). Some clones in this sample may be carry-over from other donors' samples. CDR3 DNA: TGTGCCACCAGCAGAGAAGGAGTTGTCACCGGGGAGCTGTTTTTT. Protein: CATSREGVVTGELFF.